The clone carrying this T cell receptor beta chain was counted ten times or more. Its target is unknown. CDR1 and CDR2 (germline): SGHTA, FQGNSA. Germline trimming cut 3 bases from V and 7 bases from J; bases unmatched to any gene: 8. CDR3 length: 15 residues. The source of the sample is a study of T cell repertoires in cytomegalovirus infection. Across the study: Both a matching HLA type and CMV infection were indicated by public TCR beta signatures. Study-wide results and limits: Totalled public TCR beta family frequency picked out people who carried CMV plus the relevant HLA.

TCRdb fed the reads into MiXCR, producing one record per CDR3 protein. The table shows more than 200,000 distinct CDR3 sequences, with roughly 10% occurring only once. The TCR comes from a human donor in good health (CMV status not recorded). Some clones in this sample may be carry-over from other donors' samples. Sequencing used PBMCs. The rearrangement links TRBV7-2 to TRBJ1-5; 8 bases agree with TRBD1. The DNA of the CDR3 is TGTGCCAGCAGCTTCCGGACAGGGACTAACCAGCCCCAGCATTTT. It codes for CASSFRTGTNQPQHF.